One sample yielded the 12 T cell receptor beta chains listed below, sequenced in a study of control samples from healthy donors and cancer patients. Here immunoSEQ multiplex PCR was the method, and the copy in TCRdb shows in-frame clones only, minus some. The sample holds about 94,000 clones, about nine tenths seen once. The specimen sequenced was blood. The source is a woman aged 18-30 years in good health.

The CDR3 coding sequence is TGTGCCAGCAGTTACTCGAGGGGCCAGGGAAACACCATATATTTT. This gives the protein CASSYSRGQGNTIYF. The chain couples TRBV6-5 to TRBJ1-3, with D possibly matching TRBD1 (5 bases). The CDR3 totals 15 residues. CDR1 is MNHEY and CDR2 is SVGAGI in the germline V gene. Trimming stripped 0 bases from V and 4 bases from J, with 10 bases between.

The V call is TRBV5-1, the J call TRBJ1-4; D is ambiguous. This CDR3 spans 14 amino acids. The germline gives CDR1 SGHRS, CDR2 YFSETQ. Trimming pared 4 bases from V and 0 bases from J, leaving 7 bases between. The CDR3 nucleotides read TGCGCCAGCAGCCTTCTTACAACTAATGAAAAACTGTTTTTT. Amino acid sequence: CASSLLTTNEKLFF. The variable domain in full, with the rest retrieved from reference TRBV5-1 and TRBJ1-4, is KAGVTQTPRYLIKTRGQQVTLSCSPISGHRSVSWYQQTPGQGLQFLFEYFSETQRNKGNFPGRFSGRQFSNSRSEMNVSTLELGDSALYLCASSLLTTNEKLFFGSGTQLSVL.

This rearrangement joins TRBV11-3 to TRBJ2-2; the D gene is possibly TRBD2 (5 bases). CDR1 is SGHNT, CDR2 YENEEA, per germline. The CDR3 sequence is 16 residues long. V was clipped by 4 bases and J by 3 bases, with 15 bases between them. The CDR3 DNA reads TGTGCCAGCAGCTCCATCTTCGGGAAGGACACCGGGGAGCTGTTTTTT. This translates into CASSSIFGKDTGELFF.

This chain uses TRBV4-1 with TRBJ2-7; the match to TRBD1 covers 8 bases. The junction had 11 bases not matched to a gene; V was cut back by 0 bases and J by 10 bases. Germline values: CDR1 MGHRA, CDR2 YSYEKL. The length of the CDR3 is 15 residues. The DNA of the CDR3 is TGCGCCAGCAGCCAAGATCGAGCAGGGGGCGCTGAACAGTACTTC. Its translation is CASSQDRAGGAEQYF.

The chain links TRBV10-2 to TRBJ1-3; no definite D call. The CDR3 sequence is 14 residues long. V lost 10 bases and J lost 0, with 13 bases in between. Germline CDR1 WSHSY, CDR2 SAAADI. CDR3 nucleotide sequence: TGCGCCACTACGGCGTTTTTCTCTGGAAACACCATATATTTT. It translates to CATTAFFSGNTIYF.

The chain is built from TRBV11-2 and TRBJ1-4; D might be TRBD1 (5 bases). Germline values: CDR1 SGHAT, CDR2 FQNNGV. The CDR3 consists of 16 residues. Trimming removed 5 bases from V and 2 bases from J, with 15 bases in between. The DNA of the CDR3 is TGTGCCAGCAGCCCGGACGGGGCGGCCACTAATGAAAAACTGTTTTTT. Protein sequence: CASSPDGAATNEKLFF.

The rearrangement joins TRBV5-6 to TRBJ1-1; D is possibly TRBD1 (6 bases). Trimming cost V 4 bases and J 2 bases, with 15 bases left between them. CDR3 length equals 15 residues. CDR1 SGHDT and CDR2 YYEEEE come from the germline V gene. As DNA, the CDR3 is TGTGCCAGCAGCAGCTACAGGGTGGGAAACACTGAAGCTTTCTTT. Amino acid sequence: CASSSYRVGNTEAFF.

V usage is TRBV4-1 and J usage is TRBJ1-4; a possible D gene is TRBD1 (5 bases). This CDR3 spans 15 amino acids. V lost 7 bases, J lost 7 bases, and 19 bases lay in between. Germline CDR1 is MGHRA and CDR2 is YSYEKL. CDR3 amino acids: CASKARGEGLEKLFF. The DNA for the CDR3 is TGCGCCAGCAAGGCTCGCGGGGAGGGGCTTGAAAAACTGTTTTTT.

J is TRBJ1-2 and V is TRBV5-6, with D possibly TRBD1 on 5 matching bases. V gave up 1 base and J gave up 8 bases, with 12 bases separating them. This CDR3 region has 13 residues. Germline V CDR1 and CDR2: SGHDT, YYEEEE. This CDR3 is CASSLLQAWGYTF. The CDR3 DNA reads TGTGCCAGCAGCTTGCTACAGGCGTGGGGCTACACCTTC.

The chain's CDR3 is CASSPGQGNSNQPQHF. In DNA, the CDR3 is TGTGCCAGCAGCCCCGGACAGGGGAACAGCAATCAGCCCCAGCATTTT. This chain connects TRBV9 to TRBJ1-5, with 9 nucleotides matching TRBD1. Germline trimming cut 4 bases from V and 1 base from J; bases unmatched to any gene: 6. This CDR3 has 16 residues. Germline-derived CDR1 and CDR2 are SGDLS and YYNGEE.

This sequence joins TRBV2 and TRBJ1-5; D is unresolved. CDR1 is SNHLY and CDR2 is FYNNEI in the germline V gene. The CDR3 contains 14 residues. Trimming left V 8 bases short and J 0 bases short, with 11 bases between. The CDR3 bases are TGTGCCAGCGCGGGAGAGTATAGCAATCAGCCCCAGCATTTT. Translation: CASAGEYSNQPQHF. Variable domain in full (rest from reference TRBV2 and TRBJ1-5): EPEVTQTPSHQVTQMGQEVILRCVPISNHLYFYWYRQILGQKVEFLVSFYNNEISEKSEIFDDQFSVERPDGSNFTLKIRSTKLEDSAMYFCASAGEYSNQPQHFGDGTRLSIL.

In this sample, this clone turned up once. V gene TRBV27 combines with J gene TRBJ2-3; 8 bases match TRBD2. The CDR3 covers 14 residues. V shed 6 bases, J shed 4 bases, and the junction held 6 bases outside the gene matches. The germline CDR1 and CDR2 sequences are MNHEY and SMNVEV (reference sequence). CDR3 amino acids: CASRAGGGADTQYF. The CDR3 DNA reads TGTGCCAGCAGAGCCGGGGGGGGAGCAGATACGCAGTATTTT.